These 27 T cell receptor beta chains originate from one sample sequenced in a study of shared clonotypes between healthy human individuals. Here immunoSEQ multiplex PCR was the method, and the copy in TCRdb shows in-frame clones only, minus some. The table has some 2 million clones, about 95% seen once. Naive CD8 cells comprised CD45RO-negative, CCR7-positively selected cells, excluding terminally differentiated effector memory CD45RA+ cells. Material for sequencing was naive CD8+ T cells sorted from blood. Receptors were obtained from a man between 18 and 29 years old in good health.

The V gene is TRBV9, the J gene TRBJ2-2; D unresolved. The CDR3 is made up of 14 amino acids. The germline V gene has CDR1 SGDLS and CDR2 YYNGEE. The V end was cut by 0 bases, the J end by 8 bases, with 11 bases between. In nucleotides, the CDR3 is TGTGCCAGCAGCGTAGGTTCAGCTCCGGGGGAGCTGTTTTTT. Residues: CASSVGSAPGELFF.

The chain couples TRBV18 to TRBJ1-2; D may be TRBD1 (6 bases). The V and J ends lost 1 base and 6 bases respectively, with 18 bases between them. This CDR3 region has 16 residues. Germline CDR1 KGHSH, CDR2 LQKENI. This CDR3 reads CASSPRTEGRGNGYTF. CDR3 DNA sequence: TGTGCCAGCTCACCACGAACGGAGGGCAGGGGCAATGGCTACACCTTC. The variable domain in full, with the rest retrieved from reference TRBV18 and TRBJ1-2, is NAGVMQNPRHLVRRRGQEARLRCSPMKGHSHVYWYRQLPEEGLKFMVYLQKENIIDESGMPKERFSAEFPKEGPSILRIQQVVRGDSAAYFCASSPRTEGRGNGYTFGSGTRLTVV.

Here the CDR3 reads CASSPTGTSSYNEQFF. The CDR3 DNA reads as TGTGCCAGCAGTCCGACAGGGACCAGCTCCTACAATGAGCAGTTCTTC. V gene TRBV2 combines with J gene TRBJ2-1; 7 bases are shared with TRBD1. The germline gives CDR1 SNHLY, CDR2 FYNNEI. The V gene end was trimmed by 5 bases and the J gene end by 0 bases; junction bases not matched to a gene: 7. The CDR3 sequence is 16 residues long.

This clone came up a few times. V usage is TRBV5-4 and J usage is TRBJ1-1; D call uncertain. Looked up from germline, CDR1 is SGHNT and CDR2 is YYREEE (reference sequence). The CDR3 runs 14 residues. Trimming stripped 5 bases from V and 2 bases from J, with 13 bases between. CDR3 amino acids: CASSFDKFNTEAFF. The CDR3 nucleotides are TGTGCCAGCAGTTTCGACAAATTCAACACTGAAGCTTTCTTT.

The chain uses TRBV15 and TRBJ2-7; D is perhaps TRBD2 (6 bases). CDR1 LNHNV and CDR2 YYDKDF come from the germline V gene (reference sequence). The CDR3 runs 18 residues. With 1 base removed from V and 4 bases from J, the gap between germline ends came to 23 bases. The CDR3 DNA reads TGTGCCACCAGCAGAGGGACGGAATGGTTTCCGGGGGAATACGAGCAGTACTTC. Translation gives CATSRGTEWFPGEYEQYF.

V and J are TRBV19 and TRBJ1-1; TRBD1 agrees at 9 bases. Germline CDR1 and CDR2: LNHDA and SQIVND (reference sequence). The ends lost 7 bases at V and 3 bases at J; junction bases unmatched: 6. CDR3 length equals 14 residues. The CDR3 protein is CASTGQGGYTEAFF. Here the CDR3 DNA reads TGTGCCAGTACGGGACAGGGAGGGTACACTGAAGCTTTCTTT.

J is TRBJ2-5 and V is TRBV5-1, with TRBD2 matching 9 bases. This CDR3 contains 15 residues. Germline V CDR1 and CDR2: SGHRS, YFSETQ. The ends lost 5 bases at V and 1 base at J; junction bases unmatched: 6. The CDR3 DNA sequence: TGCGCCAGCAGAAAGCGGGAGGCTCTCCAAGAGACCCAGTACTTC. Its translation: CASRKREALQETQYF.

The J gene is TRBJ2-3, the V gene TRBV7-9, with TRBD2 matching 8 bases. CDR3 size: 18 residues. Germline CDR1 reads SEHNR; CDR2 reads FQNEAQ (reference sequence). V shed 1 base and J 0 bases; nucleotides not matched to a gene: 9. The CDR3: CASSLVSGSPSSTDTQYF. CDR3 DNA sequence: TGTGCCAGCAGCTTAGTCAGCGGGAGCCCTTCTAGCACAGATACGCAGTATTTT.

The genes are TRBV14 and TRBJ2-3; either TRBD1 or TRBD2 may fit D (5 bases each). In germline, CDR1 is SGHDN, CDR2 FVKESK. The CDR3 is made up of 13 amino acids. The ends were cut back, 8 bases at V and 6 bases at J, with 15 bases in the middle. The CDR3 loop reads CASQGATGDTQYF. CDR3 coding DNA: TGTGCCAGCCAAGGGGCCACGGGGGATACGCAGTATTTT.

The sample holds one count of this clone. V and J are TRBV6-1 and TRBJ1-5; TRBD1 is a possible D gene (6 bases). In germline, CDR1 is MNHNS, CDR2 SASEGT. The germline V and J ends were trimmed by 3 bases and 0 bases, with 12 bases remaining between them. There are 16 residues in the CDR3. Here the CDR3 reads CASSELAGASNQPQHF. As DNA, the CDR3 is TGTGCCAGCAGTGAGTTGGCAGGGGCTAGCAATCAGCCCCAGCATTTT.

The chain employs TRBV6-5 and TRBJ2-7, with D tentatively TRBD1 (5 bases). Looked up from germline, CDR1 is MNHEY and CDR2 is SVGAGI. CDR3 length: 13 residues. V was clipped by 4 bases and J by 2 bases, with 9 bases between them. This chain's CDR3 is CASSLQATYEQYF. The CDR3 coding sequence is TGTGCCAGCAGTTTACAGGCAACCTACGAGCAGTACTTC.

The chain employs TRBV30 and TRBJ2-5; D not certain. Between the trimmed V and J ends, which lost 6 bases and 1 base, there was a span of 12 bases. Germline CDR1 GTSNPN, CDR2 SVGIG (reference sequence). This CDR3 comprises 13 residues. This CDR3 is CACTLIIQETQYF. In DNA, the CDR3 is TGTGCCTGTACCCTGATCATCCAAGAGACCCAGTACTTC.

The V and J genes are TRBV14 and TRBJ2-7, with D unresolved. V lost 5 bases and J lost 3, with 14 bases in between. Germline lookup yields CDR1 SGHDN and CDR2 FVKESK. CDR3 length: 14 residues. The CDR3 DNA reads TGTGCCAGCAGCGCAAAGGCTAGGGTCTACGAGCAGTACTTC. It codes for CASSAKARVYEQYF.

As to this clone: Other DNA sequences of this sample code for an identical CDR3. The genes are TRBV7-9 and TRBJ2-1, with TRBD1 as a possible D gene (5 bases). V was cut by 1 base and J by 7 bases, with 8 bases left in between. CDR3 length: 13 amino acids. Germline lookup yields CDR1 SEHNR and CDR2 FQNEAQ (reference sequence). The CDR3 nucleotides read TGTGCCAGCAGCTTAGGGCCAGGGAATGAGCAGTTCTTC. Protein product: CASSLGPGNEQFF. Based on the CDR3 plus reference TRBV7-9 and TRBJ2-1, the full variable domain is DTGVSQNPRHKITKRGQNVTFRCDPISEHNRLYWYRQTLGQGPEFLTYFQNEAQLEKSRLLSDRFSAERPKGSFSTLEIQRTEQGDSAMYLCASSLGPGNEQFFGPGTRLTVL.

This clone was seen once. V and J are TRBV11-2 and TRBJ2-7; TRBD2 agrees at 7 bases. With V trimmed by 4 bases and J by 2 bases, 5 bases remained unmatched. In germline, CDR1 is SGHAT, CDR2 FQNNGV. The length of the CDR3 is 14 residues. The DNA of the CDR3 is TGTGCCAGCAGCTGGGAGGGGTTCGCCTACGAGCAGTACTTC. It encodes CASSWEGFAYEQYF.

This rearrangement joins TRBV4-3 to TRBJ2-7; D unresolved. The CDR3 loop spans 16 amino acids. Trimming shortened V by 0 bases and J by 0 bases, and 12 bases separated the two germline ends. Looked up from germline, CDR1 is LGHNA and CDR2 is YSLEER. The CDR3 DNA follows: TGCGCCAGCAGCCAAGAAGCAGCGTCAAGCTCCTACGAGCAGTACTTC. Translated: CASSQEAASSSYEQYF.

This sequence joins TRBV7-9 and TRBJ2-7, with D tentatively TRBD1 or TRBD2 (5 bases each). Germline CDR1 reads SEHNR; CDR2 reads FQNEAQ (reference sequence). This CDR3 has 12 amino acids. With 3 bases removed from V and 6 bases from J, the gap between germline ends came to 9 bases. The DNA of the CDR3 is TGTGCCAGCAGCTTCACGGGACGCGAGCAGTACTTC. As protein: CASSFTGREQYF.

The chain joins TRBV13 to TRBJ2-1, with TRBD1 identical over 9 bases. This CDR3 region has 16 residues. Germline trimming cut 3 bases from V and 1 base from J; bases unmatched to any gene: 4. Germline CDR1 PRHDT, CDR2 FYEKMQ (reference sequence). The CDR3 nucleotides read TGTGCCAGCAGCTTTAGACAGGGGGAGTCCTACAATGAGCAGTTCTTC. It encodes CASSFRQGESYNEQFF. The variable domain in full, completed from reference TRBV13 and TRBJ2-1, reads AAGVIQSPRHLIKEKRETATLKCYPIPRHDTVYWYQQGPGQDPQFLISFYEKMQSDKGSIPDRFSAQQFSDYHSELNMSSLELGDSALYFCASSFRQGESYNEQFFGPGTRLTVL.

The chain employs TRBV5-6 and TRBJ2-3, with 9 bases identical to TRBD1. The V and J ends lost 3 bases and 1 base, in that order; junction bases with no gene match: 6. Germline V CDR1 and CDR2: SGHDT, YYEEEE. This CDR3 region has 16 residues. The CDR3 bases are TGTGCCAGCAGCTCGGACAGGGGTATTGGCACAGATACGCAGTATTTT. Its protein product is CASSSDRGIGTDTQYF.

The chain is built from TRBV6-5 and TRBJ2-7; D remains unclear. The CDR3 length is 15 residues. Germline V lookup: CDR1 MNHEY, CDR2 SVGAGI. V was pared by 2 bases and J by 2 bases, with 13 bases between. The CDR3 DNA reads as TGTGCCAGCAGTTACCAGCCGACTTTGGCCTACGAGCAGTACTTC. It is translated as CASSYQPTLAYEQYF.

CDR3 DNA: TGCGCCAGCAGCCAAGAACTCAGCGACCTTTACAATGAGCAGTTCTTC. It translates to CASSQELSDLYNEQFF. V is TRBV4-3 and J is TRBJ2-1; D not resolved. There are 16 residues in the CDR3. The V gene's germline CDR1 is LGHNA and CDR2 YSLEER. V was shortened by 0 bases and J by 4 bases, with 13 bases between the two germline ends.

The chain links TRBV6-6 to TRBJ2-5, with 7 nucleotides matching TRBD1. Germline V gene lookup returns CDR1 MNHNY and CDR2 SVGAGI (reference sequence). This CDR3 is 14 amino acids long. Unmatched junction bases numbered 2, after V lost 1 base and J lost 3 bases. Here the CDR3 reads CASSYLTGEETQYF. The CDR3 coding sequence is TGTGCCAGCAGTTACTTAACAGGGGAAGAGACCCAGTACTTC.

This rearrangement joins TRBV6-1 to TRBJ2-4; no definite D call. CDR3 length equals 14 residues. Germline values: CDR1 MNHNS, CDR2 SASEGT. V was cut by 5 bases and J by 8 bases, with 16 bases left in between. The CDR3 DNA reads TGTGCCAGCAGTTCTCCTCTAAAGGATGACATTCAGTACTTC. Encoded protein: CASSSPLKDDIQYF.

The chain is built from TRBV10-3 and TRBJ2-4, with 7 bases that match TRBD2. The CDR3 is 13 amino acids. CDR1 is ENHRY and CDR2 is SYGVKD in the germline V gene. J lost 7 bases, V lost 2 bases, and 2 bases had no gene match. Here the CDR3 DNA reads TGTGCCATCAGTGAGACTAGCGTTAACATTCAGTACTTC. It yields the protein CAISETSVNIQYF.

The rearrangement uses TRBV6-1 and TRBJ2-3; possible D gene TRBD2, 6 bases. The CDR3 totals 14 residues. The V gene's germline CDR1 is MNHNS and CDR2 SASEGT. The V and J ends lost 3 bases and 4 bases respectively, with 11 bases between them. The CDR3 here is CASSDGWGADTQYF. CDR3 nucleotides: TGTGCCAGCAGTGATGGTTGGGGGGCAGATACGCAGTATTTT.

J is TRBJ2-7 and V is TRBV27; 10 nucleotides align to TRBD1. J lost 7 bases, V lost 2 bases, and 11 bases had no gene match. This CDR3 comprises 16 residues. Germline CDR1 reads MNHEY; CDR2 reads SMNVEV (reference sequence). CDR3 region: CASSLRRTGGYGEQYF. CDR3 DNA: TGTGCCAGCAGTTTACGTCGGACAGGGGGATATGGGGAGCAGTACTTC.

This chain uses TRBV27 with TRBJ1-2, with TRBD1 as a possible D gene (5 bases). The V end was cut by 4 bases, the J end by 2 bases, with 8 bases between. The CDR3 length is 13 residues. Germline V lookup: CDR1 MNHEY, CDR2 SMNVEV (reference sequence). The CDR3 sequence: CASSWGKNYGYTF. The CDR3 DNA reads TGTGCCAGCAGTTGGGGCAAGAACTATGGCTACACCTTC.